This T cell receptor (beta chain) came from a study of identical twins (dated by TCRdb to 2016 to 2017). Regarding the research as a whole: To test whether fetal clonotypes persist, this study deep-sequenced TCR alpha and beta repertoires from monozygotic twins, from unrelated adults of various ages, and from cord blood. Replicate twin experiments were performed at different times using different library preparation protocols to rule out contamination.

The research as a whole found: Out-of-frame TCR alpha sharing in monozygotic twins was systematically underestimated by recombination models, whereas sharing between unrelated individuals was in agreement with the recombination models. Abundant cord blood beta clonotypes carried fewer insertions; young adult naive repertoires showed a weaker similar trend, while memory repertoires showed none. In beta out-of-frame sequences, excess twin sharing was weaker, because having fewer shared sequences lowered the signal-to-noise ratio. Because the same donors could not be followed over many years, the conclusions relied on cross-sectional statistical analysis. Compared with coincidental sharing between unrelated individuals, out-of-frame TCR alpha sequences shared between twins had an excess of sequences with low generation probability. Invariant T cells such as MAIT and iNKT could partly confound zero-insertion analyses, although diverse VJ usage argued against such confounding for most clonotypes.

The library was obtained by 5' RACE. TCRdb shows the sequencer as Illumina HiSeq 2000. Template switching added a universal primer binding site, and the final cDNA carried a unique molecular identifier that allowed TCR cDNA molecules to be counted accurately. Specific primers in the conserved constant-segment region were used to synthesize first-strand cDNA for the TCR alpha and beta chains. To control for contamination, every cDNA library carried two barcodes: a SMART-Mk sample barcode plus Illumina barcodes. TruSeq adapter sequences, together with Illumina sample barcodes, were added in two successive PCR steps. Sequencing of the TCR alpha and beta cDNA libraries was done on the Illumina HiSeq platform using custom primers. The published analysis was carried out like this. Unique molecular identifiers were extracted from raw reads with MiGEC, and CDR3 positions were determined with MiXCR. Recombination models were inferred per individual with the repgenHMM and IGoR tools using an EM algorithm. Shared clonotype analysis was performed with the tcR package in R, normalizing sharing by the product of cloneset sizes. To study raw recombination free of thymic and clonal selection effects, out-of-frame nonproductive sequences were analyzed. TCRdb trimmed the raw reads at Q25, called clones with MiXCR and kept productive beta chains. For every CDR3 protein sequence, its rows merge into one entry that carries the most common genes and DNA. These V and J calls rely on TCRdb rather than the paper's analysis. The sample table records 1.5 million to 2 million distinct CDR3 sequences; about 32% of these occur just once. Of the sample, more than 0.25% is held by the ten largest clones.

Trimming removed 2 bases from V and 4 bases from J; the gene matches leave 4 bases unexplained. CDR1 and CDR2 (SGHTA, FQGNSA) derive from the germline V gene. Counted from cysteine to phenylalanine, this CDR3 has 15 amino acids. CDR3 DNA is the only sequence kept; it has 45 bases, read in frame from the first base. Every donor was a healthy Caucasian. Comments on this clonotype: Its cognate antigen has yet to be identified. Per-base qualities were not stored, and no clone one base away is much larger.

This chain is built from TRBV7-2 and TRBJ1-2, and 10 bases in between align with TRBD1. What was sequenced was cord blood. This TCR was recovered from a newborn girl in good health. The nucleotides read TGTGCCAGCAGCTTATCCGGACAGGGGGTCTATGGCTACACCTTC. The translation is CASSLSGQGVYGYTF.